This T cell receptor (beta chain) was sequenced in a study of human T cells and chemical hapten exposure. Across the study: The sensitizing agent was 2% DPC, placed on 2 cm by 2 cm of upper inner arm skin.

Individual cDNA molecules each carried unique molecular identifiers attached by the library. One entry per CDR3 protein, called by TCRdb with MiXCR from the RACE reads. This sample has 380,000 or so distinct CDR3 sequences, with roughly 6% found just once. CDR3 length: 13 residues. Per germline, CDR1 SQVTM and CDR2 ANQGSEA. Trimming cost V 0 bases and J 5 bases, with 10 bases left between them. This clonotype occurred a few times. Its specificity is unknown. Time point defined: pre-sensitization, week 0. Treatment in this sample: therapeutic diphenylcyclopropenone sensitization with weekly scalp DPC. Study-level findings and limits: Because all patients had alopecia, their immune responses might differ from healthy ones. Among TCRs, those above 1 in 1000 frequency were unaffected by DPC sensitization.

The J gene is TRBJ1-1, the V gene TRBV29-1; TRBD1 might be the D (5 bases). The specimen was whole blood, collected in connection with sensitization to the hapten diphenylcyclopropenone (DPC). The sequence was obtained from a woman in her late teens or twenties with alopecia areata. Some clones in this sample may be carry-over from other donors' samples. In nucleotides, the CDR3 is TGCAGCGTTGAAGACGAGGGGTGGACTGAAGCTTTCTTT. This sequence encodes CSVEDEGWTEAFF.